This T cell receptor beta chain was sequenced for a study of blood T cell repertoires in COVID-19. Study-wide background: Samples of COVID-19 (acute and convalescent) were obtained from the United States, Italy and Spain. T cells, B-cell-depleted T cells, or PBMCs provided the cDNA or gDNA that served as material.

In the original processing: Estimation of nucleated cell counts relied on the amplification of reference gene primers. Here immunoSEQ multiplex PCR was the method, and the copy in TCRdb shows in-frame clones only, minus some. That table is the source of V, J and clone size, and D and trimming were worked out from the DNA. Here the sample spans hundreds of thousands of clones, about 87% being singletons. Seattle's cohort entered during active infection and was followed longitudinally. Germline assignment: CDR1 SNHLY and CDR2 FYNNEI. The ends were cut back, 5 bases at V and 6 bases at J, with 11 bases in the middle. This CDR3 has 12 residues.

The clonotype comes from a woman aged 50 to 60 with COVID-19, enrolled during active disease. The sample taken for sequencing was peripheral blood. The rearrangement uses TRBV2 and TRBJ2-7, with D possibly TRBD1 on 6 matching bases. DNA of the CDR3: TGTGCCAGCAGTACCAGGGGTTCCGAGCAGTACTTC. Translated: CASSTRGSEQYF.